These 19 T cell receptor beta chains originate from one sample sequenced in a study of T cell responses to AZD1222 COVID-19 vaccine. Sequencing used immunoSEQ multiplex PCR; TCRdb keeps in-frame clones, though not all of them. The top ten clones hold 4.5% to 5.5% of a sample with 120,000 to 150,000 clones, roughly 88% of them seen once. The source material was peripheral blood, sampled 28 days after the second dose of the MenACWY control vaccine. The receptors were gathered from an adult who received the MenACWY meningococcal vaccine as a control.

This chain joins TRBV5-4 and TRBJ2-2; TRBD1 aligns across 8 bases. Trimming took 9 bases from V and 3 from J; bases not matched to a gene: 4. Germline V gives CDR1 SGHNT, CDR2 YYREEE (reference sequence). CDR3 length: 13 residues. The CDR3 sequence: CATSTGDTGELFF. DNA for the CDR3: TGTGCCACGTCGACAGGGGACACCGGGGAGCTGTTTTTT.

The V gene is TRBV5-1, the J gene TRBJ2-7, with TRBD1 identical over 9 bases. This CDR3 has 14 amino acids. The trim removed 4 bases at V and 5 bases at J, leaving 7 bases unmatched. CDR1 and CDR2 (germline): SGHRS, YFSETQ. CDR3 DNA: TGCGCCAGCAGCACCCGGGACAGGGACGACGAGCAGTACTTC. Translation: CASSTRDRDDEQYF.

The CDR3 DNA reads TGTGCCAGCAGCCACCGATATTCACCCCTCCACTTT. This gives the protein CASSHRYSPLHF. This chain connects TRBV11-3 to TRBJ1-6; D is ambiguous. The CDR3 has 12 amino acids. Trimming shortened V by 5 bases and J by 8 bases, and 7 bases separated the two germline ends. From germline, CDR1 is SGHNT and CDR2 YENEEA.

The chain has TRBV27 and TRBJ1-1; D might be TRBD1 (6 bases). Germline CDR1 MNHEY, CDR2 SMNVEV (reference sequence). The CDR3 length is 13 residues. V shed 7 bases and J shed 0 bases, with 9 bases lying between them. CDR3 residues: CASKGQLNTEAFF. CDR3 nucleotides: TGTGCCAGCAAAGGACAGTTGAACACTGAAGCTTTCTTT.

V and J are TRBV5-1 and TRBJ1-2; 9 bases map to TRBD1. V shed 2 bases and J 2 bases; nucleotides not matched to a gene: 13. Germline CDR1 and CDR2: SGHRS and YFSETQ. The CDR3 runs 18 residues. As DNA, the CDR3 is TGCGCCAGCAGCTTCGAACAGGGGGCATTAGATTGGAACTATGGCTACACCTTC. Translating it yields CASSFEQGALDWNYGYTF.

This chain connects TRBV6-5 to TRBJ2-3; maybe TRBD2 (5 bases). The CDR3 contains 11 residues. Germline V gene data show CDR1 as MNHEY and CDR2 as SVGAGI. Trimming removed 2 bases from V and 8 bases from J, with 5 bases in between. CDR3 DNA sequence: TGTGCCAGCAGTTACGAGGGTACGCAGTATTTT. This gives the protein CASSYEGTQYF.

This clone came up a few times. This sample also contains other DNA sequences that code for the same CDR3. This rearrangement joins TRBV28 to TRBJ2-7; no reliable D call. Germline CDR1 and CDR2: MDHEN and SYDVKM. The CDR3 is 12 residues long. With 2 bases removed from V and 1 base from J, the gap between germline ends came to 3 bases. CDR3 bases: TGTGCCAGCAGTTTAGCATCCTACGAGCAGTACTTC. Translated: CASSLASYEQYF. Full variable domain (missing parts from reference TRBV28 and TRBJ2-7): DVKVTQSSRYLVKRTGEKVFLECVQDMDHENMFWYRQDPGLGLRLIYFSYDVKMKEKGDIPEGYSVSREKKERFSLILESASTNQTSMYLCASSLASYEQYFGPGTRLTVT.

The rearrangement joins TRBV4-1 to TRBJ1-2, with TRBD1 matching 9 bases. V gave up 4 bases and J gave up 8 bases; unmatched junction bases: 5. This CDR3 spans 13 amino acids. Germline V CDR1 and CDR2: MGHRA, YSYEKL. The CDR3 DNA follows: TGCGCCAGCAGCCTACGGACAGGGGAAGGCTACACCTTC. Its protein product is CASSLRTGEGYTF.

CDR3 DNA sequence: TGTGCCAGCAGCACAAACAGGGGCGGGCGAAACACCATATATTTT. Its protein product is CASSTNRGGRNTIYF. V and J are TRBV6-5 and TRBJ1-3; TRBD1 matches 7 bases. The CDR3 is made up of 15 amino acids. The V and J ends lost 6 bases and 5 bases, in that order; junction bases with no gene match: 10. Germline V gene data show CDR1 as MNHEY and CDR2 as SVGAGI.

This sequence joins TRBV2 and TRBJ2-7; D is tentatively TRBD1 or TRBD2 (6 bases each). Germline assignment: CDR1 SNHLY and CDR2 FYNNEI. The CDR3 is made up of 14 amino acids. The V gene lost 4 bases and the J gene lost 4 bases, with 14 bases spanning the gap. This CDR3 reads CASSGGASYYEQYF. The CDR3 DNA reads TGTGCCAGCAGTGGGGGGGCGTCTTATTACGAGCAGTACTTC.

The chain recombines TRBV9 with TRBJ2-7, with D possibly being TRBD1 or TRBD2 (5 bases each). The CDR3 is 14 residues long. Germline V CDR1 and CDR2: SGDLS, YYNGEE. V was trimmed by 3 bases and J by 0 bases, leaving 10 bases between them. The CDR3 protein is CASSATGLSYEQYF. CDR3 DNA: TGTGCCAGCAGCGCAACGGGGCTCTCCTACGAGCAGTACTTC.

The chain recombines TRBV19 with TRBJ1-1; D is unresolved. Looked up from germline, CDR1 is LNHDA and CDR2 is SQIVND (reference sequence). V was shortened by 4 bases and J by 3 bases, with 15 bases between the two germline ends. This CDR3 has 15 amino acids. This chain's CDR3 is CASSTRPGVDTEAFF. Written as DNA, the CDR3 is TGTGCCAGTAGTACGCGCCCAGGAGTGGACACTGAAGCTTTCTTT.

The CDR3 DNA is TGTGCCATCAAAAGCCGGAACGGGGAGCAGTTCTTC. Encoded protein: CAIKSRNGEQFF. This chain joins TRBV27 and TRBJ2-1; D remains ambiguous. The germline gives CDR1 MNHEY, CDR2 SMNVEV (reference sequence). This CDR3 region has 12 residues. Trimming left V 10 bases short and J 10 bases short, with 17 bases between.

This chain uses TRBV7-2 with TRBJ1-4; D might be TRBD1 (5 bases). In germline, CDR1 is SGHTA, CDR2 FQGNSA. The V end was cut by 5 bases, the J end by 0 bases, with 16 bases between. The CDR3 has 17 residues. The CDR3: CASSRVVGTPTNEKLFF. The CDR3 DNA sequence: TGTGCCAGCAGCCGCGTAGTGGGGACCCCAACTAATGAAAAACTGTTTTTT.

The CDR3 DNA reads TGTGCCAGCAGTTCTCAGGGGTTGAACACTGAAGCTTTCTTT. Protein product: CASSSQGLNTEAFF. V and J are TRBV6-2 or TRBV6-3 and TRBJ1-1, with D possibly being TRBD1 (6 bases). Trimming stripped 4 bases from V and 0 bases from J, with 9 bases between. The CDR3 covers 14 residues. Per germline, CDR1 MNHEY and CDR2 SVGEGT.

The gene calls are TRBV6-1 and TRBJ1-4; D may be TRBD1 (5 bases). There are 16 residues in the CDR3. V lost 2 bases to trimming and J lost 0 bases, with 10 bases between them. Per germline, CDR1 MNHNS and CDR2 SASEGT. This CDR3 reads CASSEPGGTTNEKLFF. The CDR3 DNA is TGTGCCAGCAGTGAACCTGGGGGAACAACTAATGAAAAACTGTTTTTT.

Concerning this clone: At one of its ends the junction is not consistent with the germline gene, which may arise from a read error. The chain is built from TRBV7-6 and TRBJ1-5; 11 nucleotides line up with TRBD1. The CDR3 extends over 15 amino acids. Germline loops: CDR1 SGHVS, CDR2 FNYEAQ. The CDR3 DNA is TGTGCCAGCAGCTTAGGGACAGGGGGCAACCAGCCCCAGCATTTT. As protein: CASSLGTGGNQPQHF.

This chain links TRBV7-9 with TRBJ2-7; D tentatively reads TRBD1 or TRBD2 (6 bases each). The CDR3 extends over 16 amino acids. The V and J ends lost 4 bases and 2 bases respectively, with 18 bases between them. Germline V gives CDR1 SEHNR, CDR2 FQNEAQ (reference sequence). The chain's CDR3 is CASSSNRARGPYEQYF. The CDR3 DNA reads as TGTGCCAGCAGCTCAAACCGGGCCCGGGGGCCCTACGAGCAGTACTTC.

This chain uses TRBV30 with TRBJ2-5; 7 bases map to TRBD1. CDR3 length: 12 residues. Trimming cost V 5 bases and J 2 bases; bases outside gene matches: 2. The V gene's germline CDR1 is GTSNPN and CDR2 SVGIG (reference sequence). The CDR3 DNA reads TGTGCCTGGGGGACAGTACAAGAGACCCAGTACTTC. Translating it yields CAWGTVQETQYF.